This TCR beta chain comes out of a study of blood T cell repertoires in COVID-19. This CDR3 is built from 18 residues. V dropped 5 bases and J dropped 4 bases, with 24 bases sitting between them. Germline CDR1 MDHEN, CDR2 SYDVKM. Data came from immunoSEQ multiplex PCR; TCRdb stores just in-frame clones and leaves some out. The table lists 250,000 to 350,000 clones, 70% to 90% of them singletons, with 4.3% in the top ten. The sequenced sample was PBMCs or T cells enriched from blood (not recorded which). The TCR comes from a woman in her 30s who had recovered from COVID-19. The chain carries TRBV28 and TRBJ1-3; D possibly corresponds to TRBD1 (6 bases). The CDR3 nucleotides read TGTGCCAGCAGTCCCCCTTCGGGCAGGGGAAGCAGCGGAAACACCATATATTTT. Encoded protein: CASSPPSGRGSSGNTIYF.